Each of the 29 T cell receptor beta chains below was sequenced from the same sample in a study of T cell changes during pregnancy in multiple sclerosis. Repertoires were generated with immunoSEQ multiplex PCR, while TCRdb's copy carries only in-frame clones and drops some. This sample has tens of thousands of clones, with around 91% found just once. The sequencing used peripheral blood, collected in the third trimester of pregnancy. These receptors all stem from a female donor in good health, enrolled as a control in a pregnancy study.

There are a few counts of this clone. The DNA for the CDR3 is TGTGCCATCAGGGGCAGGGGGAACGATGGCTACACCTTC. This translates into CAIRGRGNDGYTF. J is TRBJ1-2 and V is TRBV10-3; 7 bases map to TRBD1. Germline loops: CDR1 ENHRY, CDR2 SYGVKD. The junction had 7 bases not matched to a gene; V was cut back by 6 bases and J by 6 bases. CDR3 size: 13 residues.

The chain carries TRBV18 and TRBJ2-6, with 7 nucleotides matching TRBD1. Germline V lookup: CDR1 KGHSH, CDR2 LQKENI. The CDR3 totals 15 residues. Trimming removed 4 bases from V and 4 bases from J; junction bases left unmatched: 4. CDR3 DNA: TGTGCCAGCTCACTGACAGGGTCCGGGGCCAACGTCCTGACTTTC. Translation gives CASSLTGSGANVLTF.

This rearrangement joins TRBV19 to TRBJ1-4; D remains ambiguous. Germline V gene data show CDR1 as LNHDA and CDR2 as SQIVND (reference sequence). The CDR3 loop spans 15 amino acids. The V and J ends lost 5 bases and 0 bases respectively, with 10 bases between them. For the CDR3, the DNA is TGTGCCAGTAGTGAAGAGGGAACAACTAATGAAAAACTGTTTTTT. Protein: CASSEEGTTNEKLFF.

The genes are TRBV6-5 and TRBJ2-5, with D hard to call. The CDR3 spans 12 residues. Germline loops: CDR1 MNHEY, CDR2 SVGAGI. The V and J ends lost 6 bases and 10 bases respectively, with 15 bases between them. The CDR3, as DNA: TGTGCCAGCAGGCCCGACCTAGTTCACCAGTACTTC. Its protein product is CASRPDLVHQYF.

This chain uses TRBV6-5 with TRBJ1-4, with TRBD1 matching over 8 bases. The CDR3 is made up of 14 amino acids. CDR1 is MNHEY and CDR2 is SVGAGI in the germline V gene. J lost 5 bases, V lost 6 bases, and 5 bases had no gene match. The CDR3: CASRRQGKNEKLFF. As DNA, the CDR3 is TGTGCCAGCAGAAGACAGGGGAAAAATGAAAAACTGTTTTTT.

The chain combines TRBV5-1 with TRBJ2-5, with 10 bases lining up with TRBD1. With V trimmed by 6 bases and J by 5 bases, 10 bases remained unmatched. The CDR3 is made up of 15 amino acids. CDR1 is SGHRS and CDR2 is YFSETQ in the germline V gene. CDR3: CASITGTGAGETQYF. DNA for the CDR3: TGCGCCAGCATCACTGGGACAGGGGCAGGGGAGACCCAGTACTTC.

The CDR3 sequence is CASSTAGLTSGGATVYEQYF. The DNA of the CDR3 is TGTGCCAGCAGCACCGCGGGGCTTACTAGCGGGGGGGCTACAGTATACGAGCAGTACTTC. This chain connects TRBV5-5 to TRBJ2-7; 13 positions match TRBD2. The CDR3 contains 20 residues. CDR1 and CDR2 (germline): SGHKS, YYEKEE (reference sequence). The junction had 20 bases not matched to a gene; V was cut back by 4 bases and J by 4 bases.

The CDR3 spells CASSRNRGSYNEQFF. For the CDR3, the DNA is TGTGCCAGCAGCAGAAACAGGGGGTCCTACAATGAGCAGTTCTTC. V usage is TRBV5-8 and J usage is TRBJ2-1, with 8 positions matching TRBD1. Germline lookup yields CDR1 SGHTS and CDR2 YDEGEE. The CDR3 length is 15 residues. With V trimmed by 4 bases and J by 1 base, 4 bases remained unmatched. Full variable domain (missing parts from reference TRBV5-8 and TRBJ2-1): EAGVTQSPTHLIKTRGQQATLRCSPISGHTSVYWYQQALGLGLQFLLWYDEGEERNRGNFPPRFSGRQFPNYSSELNVNALELEDSALYLCASSRNRGSYNEQFFGPGTRLTVL.

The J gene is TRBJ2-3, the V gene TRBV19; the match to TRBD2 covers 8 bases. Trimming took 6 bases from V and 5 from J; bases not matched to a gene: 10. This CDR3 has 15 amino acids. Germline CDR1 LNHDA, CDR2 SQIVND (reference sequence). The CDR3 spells CASRGRREGGDTQYF. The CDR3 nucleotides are TGTGCCAGTAGGGGCCGACGGGAGGGGGGAGATACGCAGTATTTT.

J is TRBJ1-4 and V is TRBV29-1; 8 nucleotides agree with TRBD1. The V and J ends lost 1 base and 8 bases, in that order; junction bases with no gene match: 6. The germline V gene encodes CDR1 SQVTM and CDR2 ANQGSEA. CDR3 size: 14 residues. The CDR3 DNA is TGCAGCGTTGAAGGCAGGGGGCGGGGCGAAAAACTGTTTTTT. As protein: CSVEGRGRGEKLFF.

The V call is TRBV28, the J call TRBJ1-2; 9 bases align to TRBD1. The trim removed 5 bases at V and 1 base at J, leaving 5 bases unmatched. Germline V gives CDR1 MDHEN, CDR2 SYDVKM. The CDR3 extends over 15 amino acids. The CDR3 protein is CASSRPGQGNYGYTF. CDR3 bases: TGTGCCAGCAGTCGCCCGGGACAGGGTAACTATGGCTACACCTTC.

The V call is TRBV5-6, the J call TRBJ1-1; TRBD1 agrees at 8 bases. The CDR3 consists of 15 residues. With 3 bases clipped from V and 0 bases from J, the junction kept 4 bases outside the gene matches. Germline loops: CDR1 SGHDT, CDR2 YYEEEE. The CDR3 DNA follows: TGTGCCAGCAGCTCGACAGGGGCGATGAACACTGAAGCTTTCTTT. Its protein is CASSSTGAMNTEAFF.

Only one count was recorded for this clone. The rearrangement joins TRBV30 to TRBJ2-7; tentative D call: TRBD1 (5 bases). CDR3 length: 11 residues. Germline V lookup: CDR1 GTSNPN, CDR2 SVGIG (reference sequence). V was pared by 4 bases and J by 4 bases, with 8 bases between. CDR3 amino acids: CAWKGVYEQYF. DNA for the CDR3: TGTGCCTGGAAAGGGGTTTACGAGCAGTACTTC.

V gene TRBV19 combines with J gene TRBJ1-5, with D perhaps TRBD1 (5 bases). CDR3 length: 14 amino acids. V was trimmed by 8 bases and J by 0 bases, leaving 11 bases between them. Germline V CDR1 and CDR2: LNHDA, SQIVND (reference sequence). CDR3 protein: CASHTGYSNQPQHF. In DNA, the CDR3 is TGTGCCAGTCATACAGGTTATAGCAATCAGCCCCAGCATTTT.

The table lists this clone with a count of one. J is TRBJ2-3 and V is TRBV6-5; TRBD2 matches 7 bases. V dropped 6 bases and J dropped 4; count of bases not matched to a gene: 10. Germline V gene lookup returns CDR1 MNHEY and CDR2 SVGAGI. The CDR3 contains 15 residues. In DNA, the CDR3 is TGTGCCAGCAGCCCGGCGGCGGGGGAGCCAGATACGCAGTATTTT. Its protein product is CASSPAAGEPDTQYF.

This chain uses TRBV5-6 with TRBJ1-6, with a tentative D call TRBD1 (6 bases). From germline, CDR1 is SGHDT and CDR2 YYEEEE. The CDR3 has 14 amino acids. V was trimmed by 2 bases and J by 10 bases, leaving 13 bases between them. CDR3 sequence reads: CASSLRQVLSPLHF. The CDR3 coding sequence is TGTGCCAGCAGCTTAAGACAGGTCTTATCACCCCTCCACTTT. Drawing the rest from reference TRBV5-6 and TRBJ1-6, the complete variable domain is DAGVTQSPTHLIKTRGQQVTLRCSPKSGHDTVSWYQQALGQGPQFIFQYYEEEERQRGNFPDRFSGHQFPNYSSELNVNALLLGDSALYLCASSLRQVLSPLHFGNGTRLTVT.

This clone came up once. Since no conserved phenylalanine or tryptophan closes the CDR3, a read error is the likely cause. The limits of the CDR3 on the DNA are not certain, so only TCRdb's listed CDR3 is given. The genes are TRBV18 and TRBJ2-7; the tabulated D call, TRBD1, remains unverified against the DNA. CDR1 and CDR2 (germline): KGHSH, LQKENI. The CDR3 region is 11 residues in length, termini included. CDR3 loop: CASSPPWTASR.

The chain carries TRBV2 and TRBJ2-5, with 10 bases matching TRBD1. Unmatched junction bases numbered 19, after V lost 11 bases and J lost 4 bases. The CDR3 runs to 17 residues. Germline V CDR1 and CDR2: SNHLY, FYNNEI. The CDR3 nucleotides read TGTGCCGGCCTTTCGGGACAGGGGATTTCAGGAGGAGAGACCCAGTACTTC. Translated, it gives CAGLSGQGISGGETQYF.

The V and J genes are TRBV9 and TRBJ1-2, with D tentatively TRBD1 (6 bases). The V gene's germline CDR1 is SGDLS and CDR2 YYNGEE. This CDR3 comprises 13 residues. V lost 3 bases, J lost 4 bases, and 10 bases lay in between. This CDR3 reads CASSDRTAYGYTF. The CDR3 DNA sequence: TGTGCCAGCAGCGACCGGACAGCCTATGGCTACACCTTC.

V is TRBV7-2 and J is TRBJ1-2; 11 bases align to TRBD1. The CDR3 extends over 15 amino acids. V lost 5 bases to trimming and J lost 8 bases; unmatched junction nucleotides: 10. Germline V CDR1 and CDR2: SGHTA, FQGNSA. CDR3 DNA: TGTGCCAGCAGCCCTGGGACAGGGGGACTATGGGGCTACACCTTC. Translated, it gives CASSPGTGGLWGYTF.

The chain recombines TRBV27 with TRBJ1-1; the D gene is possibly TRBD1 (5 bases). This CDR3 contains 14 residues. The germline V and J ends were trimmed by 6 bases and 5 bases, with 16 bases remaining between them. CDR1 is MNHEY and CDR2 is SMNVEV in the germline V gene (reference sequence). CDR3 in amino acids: CASSWGLRKTEAFF. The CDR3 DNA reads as TGTGCCAGCAGCTGGGGACTCAGAAAGACTGAAGCTTTCTTT.

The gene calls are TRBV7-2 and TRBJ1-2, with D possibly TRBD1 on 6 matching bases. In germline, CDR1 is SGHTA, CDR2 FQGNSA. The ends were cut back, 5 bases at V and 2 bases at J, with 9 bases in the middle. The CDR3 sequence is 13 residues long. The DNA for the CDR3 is TGTGCCAGCAGCCCAGGGGCAAACTATGGCTACACCTTC. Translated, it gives CASSPGANYGYTF. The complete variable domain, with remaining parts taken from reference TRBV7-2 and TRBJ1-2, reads GAGVSQSPSNKVTEKGKDVELRCDPISGHTALYWYRQSLGQGLEFLIYFQGNSAPDKSGLPSDRFSAERTGGSVSTLTIQRTQQEDSAVYLCASSPGANYGYTFGSGTRLTVV.

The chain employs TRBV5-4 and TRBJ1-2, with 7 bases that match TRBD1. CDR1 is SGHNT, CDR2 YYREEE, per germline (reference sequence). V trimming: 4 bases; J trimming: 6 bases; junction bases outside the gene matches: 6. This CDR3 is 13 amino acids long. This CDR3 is CASSIRGSNGYTF. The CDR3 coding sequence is TGTGCCAGCAGCATCAGGGGGAGTAATGGCTACACCTTC.

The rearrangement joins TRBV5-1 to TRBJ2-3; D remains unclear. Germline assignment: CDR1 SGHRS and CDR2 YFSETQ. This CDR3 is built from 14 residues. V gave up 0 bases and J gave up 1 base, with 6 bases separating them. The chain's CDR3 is CASSLDEGTDTQYF. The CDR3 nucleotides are TGCGCCAGCAGCTTGGACGAGGGCACAGATACGCAGTATTTT.

The CDR3 reads CASSLSIRGGEQFF. The CDR3 coding sequence is TGTGCCAGCAGTTTATCGATCAGAGGCGGCGAGCAGTTCTTC. The V and J genes are TRBV27 and TRBJ2-1; no firm D call. This CDR3 contains 14 residues. The germline V gene has CDR1 MNHEY and CDR2 SMNVEV (reference sequence). Trimming took 0 bases from V and 10 from J, leaving 13 bases between them.

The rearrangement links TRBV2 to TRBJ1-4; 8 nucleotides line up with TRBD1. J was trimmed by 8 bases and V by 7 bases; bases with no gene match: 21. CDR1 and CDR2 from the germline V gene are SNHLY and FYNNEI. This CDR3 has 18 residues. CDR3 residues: CASKTWFRTGKNSEKLFF. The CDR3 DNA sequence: TGTGCCAGCAAAACCTGGTTTCGGACAGGGAAGAACTCGGAAAAACTGTTTTTT. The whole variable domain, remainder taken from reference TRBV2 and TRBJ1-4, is EPEVTQTPSHQVTQMGQEVILRCVPISNHLYFYWYRQILGQKVEFLVSFYNNEISEKSEIFDDQFSVERPDGSNFTLKIRSTKLEDSAMYFCASKTWFRTGKNSEKLFFGSGTQLSVL.

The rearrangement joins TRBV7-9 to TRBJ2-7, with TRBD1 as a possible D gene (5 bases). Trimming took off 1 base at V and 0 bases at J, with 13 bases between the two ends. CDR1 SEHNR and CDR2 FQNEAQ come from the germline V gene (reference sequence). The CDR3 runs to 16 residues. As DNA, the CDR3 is TGTGCCAGCAGCTTAGTGCAGGGTTCCCCCTCCTACGAGCAGTACTTC. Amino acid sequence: CASSLVQGSPSYEQYF.

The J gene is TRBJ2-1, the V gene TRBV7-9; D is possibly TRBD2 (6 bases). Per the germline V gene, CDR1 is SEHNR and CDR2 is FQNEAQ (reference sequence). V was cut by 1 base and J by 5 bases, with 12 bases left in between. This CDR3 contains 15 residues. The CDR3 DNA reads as TGTGCCAGCAGCTTAGTCCGCGGGGCTAACAATGAGCAGTTCTTC. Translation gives CASSLVRGANNEQFF.

The CDR3 sequence is CASSLRGLNNSPLHF. The CDR3 DNA reads TGTGCCAGCAGCTTAAGGGGACTGAATAATTCACCCCTCCACTTT. The chain is built from TRBV7-9 and TRBJ1-6; D is perhaps TRBD1 (5 bases). The CDR3 loop spans 15 amino acids. Trimming took 2 bases from V and 5 from J, leaving 10 bases between them. The V gene's germline CDR1 is SEHNR and CDR2 FQNEAQ (reference sequence).